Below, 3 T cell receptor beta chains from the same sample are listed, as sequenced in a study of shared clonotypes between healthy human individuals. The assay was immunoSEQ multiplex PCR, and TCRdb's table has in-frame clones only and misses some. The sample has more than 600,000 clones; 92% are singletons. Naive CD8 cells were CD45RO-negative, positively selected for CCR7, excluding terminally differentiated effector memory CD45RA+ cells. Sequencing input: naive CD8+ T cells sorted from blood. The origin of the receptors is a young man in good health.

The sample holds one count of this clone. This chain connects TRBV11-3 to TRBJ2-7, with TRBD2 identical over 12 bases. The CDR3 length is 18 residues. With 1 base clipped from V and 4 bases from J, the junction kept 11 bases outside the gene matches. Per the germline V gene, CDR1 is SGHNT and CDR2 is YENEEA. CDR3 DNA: TGTGCCAGCAGCTTAGCGGCTAGCGGGAGGGCCAAGGTATACGAGCAGTACTTC. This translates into CASSLAASGRAKVYEQYF.

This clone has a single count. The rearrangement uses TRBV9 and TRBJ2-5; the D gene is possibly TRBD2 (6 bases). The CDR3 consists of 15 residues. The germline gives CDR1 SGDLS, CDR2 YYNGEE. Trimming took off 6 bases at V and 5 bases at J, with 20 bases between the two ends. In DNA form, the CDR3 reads TGTGCCAGCACCCCCGACGGGACTCCGGACGAGACCCAGTACTTC. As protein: CASTPDGTPDETQYF.

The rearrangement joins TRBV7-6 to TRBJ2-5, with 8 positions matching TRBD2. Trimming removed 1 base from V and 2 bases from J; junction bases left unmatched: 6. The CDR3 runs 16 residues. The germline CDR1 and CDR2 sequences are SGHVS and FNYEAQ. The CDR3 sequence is CASSLEPGTSQETQYF. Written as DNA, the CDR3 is TGTGCCAGCAGCTTAGAGCCGGGGACTAGTCAAGAGACCCAGTACTTC.